This T cell receptor beta chain appears in the sequencing data of a study of blood T cell repertoires in COVID-19. The CDR3 consists of 16 residues. The germline V gene has CDR1 KGHSH and CDR2 LQKENI. V was clipped by 0 bases and J by 5 bases, with 14 bases between them. The authors' processing: Estimated nucleated cell counts came from reference gene primer amplification. TCRdb's copy holds only in-frame clones and misses some; the assay was immunoSEQ multiplex PCR. That table is the source of V, J and clone size, and D and trimming were worked out from the DNA. Of about 370,000 clones detected, roughly nine tenths appear once; the ten largest clones hold 0.9% to 1.1%.

The receptor was derived from a man younger than 30 who had recovered from COVID-19. The J gene is TRBJ2-1, the V gene TRBV18; D is perhaps TRBD2 (7 bases). The specimen was PBMCs or T cells enriched from blood (not recorded which). The CDR3 loop reads CASSPPTGGVNNEQFF. CDR3 nucleotides: TGTGCCAGCTCACCACCGACGGGGGGCGTGAACAATGAGCAGTTCTTC.